This T cell receptor beta chain was sequenced for a study of cytomegalovirus exposure and HLA in healthy donors. V shed 2 bases and J shed 1 base, with 10 bases lying between them. CDR1 MNHEY and CDR2 SVGAGI come from the germline V gene. The CDR3 totals 15 residues. PCR was performed using 60 Vbeta and 13 Jbeta primers. Clones were read by immunoSEQ multiplex PCR, and TCRdb kept only the in-frame ones, dropping some. The sample yields under 200,000 clones, 70% to 90% seen once. This sequence was found in a man younger than 30 in good health and CMV-seropositive. This chain links TRBV6-5 with TRBJ2-3; maybe TRBD1 (6 bases). Sequencing was carried out using PBMCs. The CDR3 protein is CASSYAGAGTDTQYF. DNA of the CDR3: TGTGCCAGCAGTTACGCAGGGGCCGGCACAGATACGCAGTATTTT.